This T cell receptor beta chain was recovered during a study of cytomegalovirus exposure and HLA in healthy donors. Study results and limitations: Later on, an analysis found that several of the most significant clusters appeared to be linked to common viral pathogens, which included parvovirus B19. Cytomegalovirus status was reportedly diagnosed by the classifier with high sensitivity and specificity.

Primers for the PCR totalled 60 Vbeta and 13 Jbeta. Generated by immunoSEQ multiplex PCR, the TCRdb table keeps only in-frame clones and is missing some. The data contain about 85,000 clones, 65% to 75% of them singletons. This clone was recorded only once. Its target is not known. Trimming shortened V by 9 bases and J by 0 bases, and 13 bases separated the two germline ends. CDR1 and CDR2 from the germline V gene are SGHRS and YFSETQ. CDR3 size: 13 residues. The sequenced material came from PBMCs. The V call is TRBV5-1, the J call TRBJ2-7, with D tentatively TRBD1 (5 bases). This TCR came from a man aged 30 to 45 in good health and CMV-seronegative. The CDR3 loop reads CATAEDTSYEQYF. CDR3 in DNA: TGCGCCACCGCTGAGGACACCTCCTACGAGCAGTACTTC.